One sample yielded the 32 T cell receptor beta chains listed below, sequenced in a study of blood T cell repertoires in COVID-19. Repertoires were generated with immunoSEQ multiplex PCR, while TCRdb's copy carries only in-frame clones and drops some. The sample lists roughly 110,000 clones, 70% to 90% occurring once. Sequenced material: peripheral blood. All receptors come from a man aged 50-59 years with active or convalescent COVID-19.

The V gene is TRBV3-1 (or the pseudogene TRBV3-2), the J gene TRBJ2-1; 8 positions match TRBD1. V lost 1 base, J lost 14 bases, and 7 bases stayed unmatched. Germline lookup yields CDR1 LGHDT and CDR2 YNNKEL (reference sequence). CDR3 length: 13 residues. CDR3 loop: CASSQVLQGGKFF. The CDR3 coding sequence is TGTGCCAGCAGCCAAGTTTTACAGGGGGGCAAGTTCTTC.

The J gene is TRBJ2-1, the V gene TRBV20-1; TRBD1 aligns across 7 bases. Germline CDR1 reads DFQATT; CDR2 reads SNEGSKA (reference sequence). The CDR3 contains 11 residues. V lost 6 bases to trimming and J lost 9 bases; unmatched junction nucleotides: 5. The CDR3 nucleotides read TGCAGTGCGGAGACAGGGTTTGAGCAGTTCTTC. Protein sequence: CSAETGFEQFF.

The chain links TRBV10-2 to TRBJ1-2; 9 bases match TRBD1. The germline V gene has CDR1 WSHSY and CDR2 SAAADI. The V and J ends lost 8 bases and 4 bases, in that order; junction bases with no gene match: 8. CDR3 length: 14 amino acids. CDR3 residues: CASSEGTGPYGYTF. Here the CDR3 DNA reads TGCGCCAGCTCGGAAGGGACAGGGCCCTATGGCTACACCTTC.

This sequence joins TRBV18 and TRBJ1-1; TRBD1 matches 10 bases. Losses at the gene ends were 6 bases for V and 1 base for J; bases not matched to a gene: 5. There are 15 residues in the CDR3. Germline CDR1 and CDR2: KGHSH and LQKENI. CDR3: CASSRQGAGNTEAFF. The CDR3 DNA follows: TGTGCCAGCTCCCGACAGGGGGCGGGGAACACTGAAGCTTTCTTT. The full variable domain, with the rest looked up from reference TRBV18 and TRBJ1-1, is NAGVMQNPRHLVRRRGQEARLRCSPMKGHSHVYWYRQLPEEGLKFMVYLQKENIIDESGMPKERFSAEFPKEGPSILRIQQVVRGDSAAYFCASSRQGAGNTEAFFGQGTRLTVV.

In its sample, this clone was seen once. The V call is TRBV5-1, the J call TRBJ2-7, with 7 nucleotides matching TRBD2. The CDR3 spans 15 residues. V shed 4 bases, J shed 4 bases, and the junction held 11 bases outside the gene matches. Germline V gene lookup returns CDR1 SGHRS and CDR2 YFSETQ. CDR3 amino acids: CASSPLAVQDYEQYF. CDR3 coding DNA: TGCGCCAGCAGCCCGCTAGCGGTTCAAGATTACGAGCAGTACTTC.

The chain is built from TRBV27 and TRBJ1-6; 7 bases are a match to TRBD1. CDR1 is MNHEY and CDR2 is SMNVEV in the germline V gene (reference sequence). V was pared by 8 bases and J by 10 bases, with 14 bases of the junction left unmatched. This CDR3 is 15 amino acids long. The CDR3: CASQIKAGGLSPLHF. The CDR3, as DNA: TGTGCCAGCCAGATCAAGGCAGGGGGTTTGTCACCCCTCCACTTT.

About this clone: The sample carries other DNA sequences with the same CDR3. The CDR3 protein is CASSLDRGYGYTF. In DNA form, the CDR3 reads TGTGCCAGCAGCCTTGACAGGGGATATGGCTACACCTTC. This chain uses TRBV12-3 or TRBV12-4 with TRBJ1-2; 8 nucleotides align to TRBD1. The CDR3 is made up of 13 amino acids. With 6 bases clipped from V and 5 bases from J, the junction kept 5 bases outside the gene matches.

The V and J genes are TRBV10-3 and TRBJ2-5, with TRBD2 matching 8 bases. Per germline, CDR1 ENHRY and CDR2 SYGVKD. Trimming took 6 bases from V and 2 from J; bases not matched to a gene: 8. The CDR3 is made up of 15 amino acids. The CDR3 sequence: CAIRPTLAGQETQYF. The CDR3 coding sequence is TGTGCCATCAGACCCACTCTAGCGGGTCAAGAGACCCAGTACTTC.

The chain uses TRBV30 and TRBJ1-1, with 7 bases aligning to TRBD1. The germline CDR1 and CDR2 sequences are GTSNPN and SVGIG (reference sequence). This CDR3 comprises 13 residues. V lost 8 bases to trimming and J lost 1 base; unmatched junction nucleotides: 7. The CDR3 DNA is TGTGCCGGACTCCGACAGGGGAACACTGAAGCTTTCTTT. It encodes CAGLRQGNTEAFF.

CDR3 residues: CASARRGVSYNEQFF. The CDR3 bases are TGTGCCTCGGCCCGCAGGGGTGTCTCCTACAATGAGCAGTTCTTC. The V call is TRBV30, the J call TRBJ2-1, with D perhaps TRBD1 (6 bases). The V end lost 7 bases, the J end lost 0 bases, and 16 bases lay between the germline ends. This CDR3 is 15 amino acids long. Germline assignment: CDR1 GTSNPN and CDR2 SVGIG (reference sequence).

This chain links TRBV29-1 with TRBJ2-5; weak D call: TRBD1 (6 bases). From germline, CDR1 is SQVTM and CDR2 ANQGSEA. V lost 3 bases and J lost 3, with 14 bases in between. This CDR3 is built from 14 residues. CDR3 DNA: TGCAGCGTTGACCCGATAGAGGGGGAAGAGACCCAGTACTTC. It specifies CSVDPIEGEETQYF. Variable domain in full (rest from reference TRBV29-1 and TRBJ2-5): SAVISQKPSRDICQRGTSLTIQCQVDSQVTMMFWYRQQPGQSLTLIATANQGSEATYESGFVIDKFPISRPNLTFSTLTVSNMSPEDSSIYLCSVDPIEGEETQYFGPGTRLLVL.

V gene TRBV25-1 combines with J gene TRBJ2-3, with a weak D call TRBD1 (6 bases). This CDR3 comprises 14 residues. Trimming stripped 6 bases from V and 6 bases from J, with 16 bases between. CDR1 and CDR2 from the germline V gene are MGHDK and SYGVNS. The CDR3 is CASRATGIWDTQYF. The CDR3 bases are TGTGCCAGCAGGGCTACAGGGATTTGGGATACGCAGTATTTT.

Here the CDR3 DNA reads TGTGCCAGCAGTTTTCCAGGGCGTAATTCACCCCTCCACTTT. This encodes CASSFPGRNSPLHF. This chain links TRBV28 with TRBJ1-6; D might be TRBD1 (5 bases). V lost 3 bases and J lost 6, with 9 bases in between. The CDR3 is 14 amino acids. CDR1 is MDHEN and CDR2 is SYDVKM in the germline V gene.

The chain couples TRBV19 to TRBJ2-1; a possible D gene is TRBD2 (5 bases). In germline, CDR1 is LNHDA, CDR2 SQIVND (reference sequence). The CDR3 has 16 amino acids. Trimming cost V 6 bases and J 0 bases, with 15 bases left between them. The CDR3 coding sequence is TGTGCCAGTAGCCTTCTTGCGGGTAGCTCCTACAATGAGCAGTTCTTC. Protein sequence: CASSLLAGSSYNEQFF.

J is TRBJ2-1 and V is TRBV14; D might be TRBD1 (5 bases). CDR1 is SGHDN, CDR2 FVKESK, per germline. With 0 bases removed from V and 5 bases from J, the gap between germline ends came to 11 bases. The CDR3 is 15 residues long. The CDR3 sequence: CASSQEPRANNEQFF. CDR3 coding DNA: TGTGCCAGCAGCCAAGAGCCCAGGGCAAACAATGAGCAGTTCTTC. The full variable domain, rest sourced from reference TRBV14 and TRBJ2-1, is EAGVTQFPSHSVIEKGQTVTLRCDPISGHDNLYWYRRVMGKEIKFLLHFVKESKQDESGMPNNRFLAERTGGTYSTLKVQPAELEDSGVYFCASSQEPRANNEQFFGPGTRLTVL.

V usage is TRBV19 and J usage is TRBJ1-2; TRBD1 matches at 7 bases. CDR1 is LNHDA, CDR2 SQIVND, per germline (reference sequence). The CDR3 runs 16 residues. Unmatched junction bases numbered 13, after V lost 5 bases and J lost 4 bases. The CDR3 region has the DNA TGTGCCAGTAGTCCACGGACAGGTTCGGGGACCTATGGCTACACCTTC. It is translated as CASSPRTGSGTYGYTF.

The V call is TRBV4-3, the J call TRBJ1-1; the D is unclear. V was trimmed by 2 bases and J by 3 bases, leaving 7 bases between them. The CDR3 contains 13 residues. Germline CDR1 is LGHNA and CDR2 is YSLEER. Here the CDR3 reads CASSQTGDTEAFF. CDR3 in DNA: TGCGCCAGCAGCCAAACCGGGGACACTGAAGCTTTCTTT.

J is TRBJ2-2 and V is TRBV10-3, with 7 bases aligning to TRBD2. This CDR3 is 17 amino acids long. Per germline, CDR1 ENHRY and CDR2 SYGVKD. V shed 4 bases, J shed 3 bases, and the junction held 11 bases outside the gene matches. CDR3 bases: TGTGCCATCAGTGGAGGTTGGGGGAGGGCCGACACCGGGGAGCTGTTTTTT. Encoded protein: CAISGGWGRADTGELFF.

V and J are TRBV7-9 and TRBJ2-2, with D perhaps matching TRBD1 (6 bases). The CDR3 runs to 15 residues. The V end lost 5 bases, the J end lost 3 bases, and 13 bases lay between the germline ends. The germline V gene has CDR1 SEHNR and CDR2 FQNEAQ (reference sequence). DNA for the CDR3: TGTGCCAGCAGCCCTACAGGGTTTGACACCGGGGAGCTGTTTTTT. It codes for CASSPTGFDTGELFF.

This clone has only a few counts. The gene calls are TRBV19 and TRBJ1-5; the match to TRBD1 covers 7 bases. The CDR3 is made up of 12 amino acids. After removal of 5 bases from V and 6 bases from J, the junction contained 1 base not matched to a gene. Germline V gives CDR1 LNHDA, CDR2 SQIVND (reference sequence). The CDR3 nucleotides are TGTGCCAGTAGTTCAGGGGGTCAGCCCCAGCATTTT. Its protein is CASSSGGQPQHF.

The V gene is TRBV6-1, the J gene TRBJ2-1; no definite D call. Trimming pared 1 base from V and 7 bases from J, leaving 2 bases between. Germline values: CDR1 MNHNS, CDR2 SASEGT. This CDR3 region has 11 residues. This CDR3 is CASSEVNEQFF. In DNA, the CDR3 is TGTGCCAGCAGTGAAGTAAATGAGCAGTTCTTC.

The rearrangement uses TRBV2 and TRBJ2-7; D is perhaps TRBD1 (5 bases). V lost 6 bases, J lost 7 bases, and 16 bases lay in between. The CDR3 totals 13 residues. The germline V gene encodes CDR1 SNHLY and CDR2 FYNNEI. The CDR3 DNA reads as TGTGCCAGCAGCTCGACAGAGAATGGAGAGCAGTACTTC. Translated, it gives CASSSTENGEQYF.

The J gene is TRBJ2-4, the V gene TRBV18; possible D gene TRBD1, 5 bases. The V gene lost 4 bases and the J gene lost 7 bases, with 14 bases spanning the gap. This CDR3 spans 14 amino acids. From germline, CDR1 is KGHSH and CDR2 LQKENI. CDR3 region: CASSQERGLNIQYF. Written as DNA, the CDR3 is TGTGCCAGCTCACAGGAAAGGGGTTTGAACATTCAGTACTTC.

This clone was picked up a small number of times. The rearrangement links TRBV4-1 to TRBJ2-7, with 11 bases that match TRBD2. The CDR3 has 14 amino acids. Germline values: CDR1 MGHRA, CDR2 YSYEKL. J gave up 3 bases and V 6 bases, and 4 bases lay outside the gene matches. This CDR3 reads CASSHLAGGYEQYF. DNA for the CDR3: TGCGCCAGCAGTCATCTAGCGGGGGGCTACGAGCAGTACTTC.

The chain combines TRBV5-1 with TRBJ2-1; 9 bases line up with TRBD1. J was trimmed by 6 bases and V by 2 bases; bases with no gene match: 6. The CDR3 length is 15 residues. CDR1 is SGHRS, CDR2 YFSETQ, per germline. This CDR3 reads CASSFSGGQGNEQFF. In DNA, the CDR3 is TGCGCCAGCAGCTTTTCTGGGGGACAGGGCAATGAGCAGTTCTTC.

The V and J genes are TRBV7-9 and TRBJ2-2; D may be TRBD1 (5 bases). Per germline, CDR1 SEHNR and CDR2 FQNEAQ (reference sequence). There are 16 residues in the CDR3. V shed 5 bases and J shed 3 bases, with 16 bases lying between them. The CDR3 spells CASSPADRDYTGELFF. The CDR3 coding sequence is TGTGCCAGCAGCCCGGCTGACAGAGATTACACCGGGGAGCTGTTTTTT.

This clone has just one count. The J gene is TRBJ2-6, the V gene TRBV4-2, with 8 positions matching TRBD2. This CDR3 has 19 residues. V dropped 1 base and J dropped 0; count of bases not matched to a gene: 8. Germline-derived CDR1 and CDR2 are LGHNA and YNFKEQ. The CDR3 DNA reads TGTGCCAGCAGCCAAGGGTTGAGCGGGAGAAGCTCTGGGGCCAACGTCCTGACTTTC. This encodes CASSQGLSGRSSGANVLTF.

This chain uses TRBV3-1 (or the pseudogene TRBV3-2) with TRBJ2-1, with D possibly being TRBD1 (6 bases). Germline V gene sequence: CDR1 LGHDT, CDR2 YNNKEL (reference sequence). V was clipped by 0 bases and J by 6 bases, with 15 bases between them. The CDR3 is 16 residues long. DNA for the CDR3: TGTGCCAGCAGCCAAGACCCCGGACAGTCTAGCAATGAGCAGTTCTTC. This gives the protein CASSQDPGQSSNEQFF.

The CDR3 here is CASDRGQFEQFF. The CDR3 DNA is TGTGCCAGTGACAGGGGGCAGTTTGAGCAGTTCTTC. This sequence joins TRBV28 and TRBJ2-1, with 10 bases that match TRBD1. The CDR3 is 12 residues long. V was pared by 9 bases and J by 9 bases, with 5 bases of the junction left unmatched. Germline assignment: CDR1 MDHEN and CDR2 SYDVKM.

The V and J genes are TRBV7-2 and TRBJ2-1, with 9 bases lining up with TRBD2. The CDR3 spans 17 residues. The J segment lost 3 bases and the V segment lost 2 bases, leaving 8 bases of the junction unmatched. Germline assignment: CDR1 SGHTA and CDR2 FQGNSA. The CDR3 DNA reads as TGTGCCAGCAGCTTATGGAGCGGGAGGCGGCTCTACAATGAGCAGTTCTTC. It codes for CASSLWSGRRLYNEQFF.

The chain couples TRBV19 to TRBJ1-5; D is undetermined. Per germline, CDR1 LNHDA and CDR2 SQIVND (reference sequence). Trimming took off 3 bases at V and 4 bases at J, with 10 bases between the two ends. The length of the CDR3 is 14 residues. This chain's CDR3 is CASSMIGGNQPQHF. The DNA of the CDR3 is TGTGCCAGTAGTATGATAGGAGGGAATCAGCCCCAGCATTTT. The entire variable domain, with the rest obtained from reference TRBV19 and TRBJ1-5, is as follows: DGGITQSPKYLFRKEGQNVTLSCEQNLNHDAMYWYRQDPGQGLRLIYYSQIVNDFQKGDIAEGYSVSREKKESFPLTVTSAQKNPTAFYLCASSMIGGNQPQHFGDGTRLSIL.

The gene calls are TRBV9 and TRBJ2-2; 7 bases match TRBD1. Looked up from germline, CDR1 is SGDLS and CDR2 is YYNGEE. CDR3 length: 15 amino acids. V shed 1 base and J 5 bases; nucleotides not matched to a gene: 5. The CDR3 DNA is TGTGCCAGCAGCGTATCAGGGGGTCGGACCGGGGAGCTGTTTTTT. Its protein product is CASSVSGGRTGELFF.